These 25 T cell receptor beta chains originate from one sample sequenced in a study of cytomegalovirus exposure and HLA in healthy donors. Method: immunoSEQ multiplex PCR; TCRdb's copy keeps in-frame clones and lacks some. This repertoire shows 80,000 to 95,000 clones, 90% to 95% found once; its top ten account for 1.1%. Source material: PBMCs. Receptor source: a woman aged 25 to 39 in good health and CMV-seropositive.

The rearrangement uses TRBV4-3 and TRBJ2-1; 10 bases map to TRBD1. After removal of 4 bases from V and 9 bases from J, the junction contained 6 bases not matched to a gene. This CDR3 spans 14 amino acids. Looked up from germline, CDR1 is LGHNA and CDR2 is YSLEER. CDR3 loop: CASSPRQGAGEQFF. In nucleotides, the CDR3 is TGCGCCAGCAGCCCCCGACAGGGGGCAGGTGAGCAGTTCTTC.

This clone was observed a single time. The chain combines TRBV7-8 with TRBJ1-1; no reliable D call. The CDR3 is 17 amino acids. The ends were cut back, 1 base at V and 3 bases at J, with 18 bases in the middle. CDR1 SGHVS and CDR2 FQNEAQ come from the germline V gene. The CDR3 spells CASSLGYSPAGYTEAFF. The CDR3 DNA follows: TGTGCCAGCAGCTTAGGGTACTCCCCGGCGGGGTACACTGAAGCTTTCTTT.

The rearrangement joins TRBV29-1 to TRBJ1-4, with 10 bases identical to TRBD1. CDR1 and CDR2 (germline): SQVTM, ANQGSEA. The CDR3 runs 15 residues. V lost 6 bases to trimming and J lost 11 bases; unmatched junction nucleotides: 15. In DNA form, the CDR3 reads TGCAGCGTCGCGACTCCGGGACAGGGGTTTTTGAAACTGTTTTTT. Translated: CSVATPGQGFLKLFF.

The V gene is TRBV7-2, the J gene TRBJ2-7; perhaps TRBD1 as D (6 bases). Between the trimmed V and J ends, which lost 1 base and 2 bases, there was a span of 12 bases. The germline V gene encodes CDR1 SGHTA and CDR2 FQGNSA. The CDR3 has 15 residues. The CDR3 protein is CASSLVRDKTYEQYF. The CDR3 DNA reads as TGTGCCAGCAGCTTAGTCCGGGACAAAACCTACGAGCAGTACTTC.

In this sample, this clone turned up once. This chain connects TRBV11-2 to TRBJ1-3, with 9 bases identical to TRBD1. V trimming: 4 bases; J trimming: 5 bases; junction bases outside the gene matches: 15. The CDR3 runs 18 residues. Germline-derived CDR1 and CDR2 are SGHAT and FQNNGV. The CDR3 DNA reads as TGTGCCAGCAGCTCCAGCCGGAGGGACAGGGCTCGAAGAAACACCATATATTTT. Translation: CASSSSRRDRARRNTIYF.

The V call is TRBV11-2, the J call TRBJ2-1, with 13 bases fitting TRBD2. The CDR3 length is 16 residues. CDR1 and CDR2 (germline): SGHAT, FQNNGV. V lost 1 base to trimming and J lost 12 bases; unmatched junction nucleotides: 9. CDR3 DNA: TGTGCCAGCAGCTTAGGTACCGGGACTAGCGGGATGAGGCAGTTCTTC. Residues: CASSLGTGTSGMRQFF.

In its sample, this clone was seen once. This chain uses TRBV2 with TRBJ2-6; 7 bases line up with TRBD1. The CDR3 has 15 amino acids. The germline V gene encodes CDR1 SNHLY and CDR2 FYNNEI. Trimming removed 5 bases from V and 4 bases from J; junction bases left unmatched: 5. The CDR3 DNA reads TGTGCCAGCAGTTACAGGGGATCAGGGGCCAACGTCCTGACTTTC. This encodes CASSYRGSGANVLTF.

CDR3 DNA: TGTGCCAGCAGCTTAGTTGATTATGTGAGATTGGAGCCCTATGGCTACACCTTC. It translates to CASSLVDYVRLEPYGYTF. The gene calls are TRBV7-2 and TRBJ1-2, with unresolved D. Trimming left V 1 base short and J 4 bases short, with 22 bases between. This CDR3 is built from 18 residues. Germline CDR1 reads SGHTA; CDR2 reads FQGNSA.

The rearrangement uses TRBV5-1 and TRBJ2-1; TRBD2 aligns across 12 bases. Per germline, CDR1 SGHRS and CDR2 YFSETQ. The CDR3 sequence is 16 residues long. Trimming removed 3 bases from V and 2 bases from J; junction bases left unmatched: 3. The CDR3 loop is CASSSLAGGTYNEQFF. CDR3 DNA: TGCGCCAGCAGCTCCCTAGCGGGGGGGACCTACAATGAGCAGTTCTTC.

This rearrangement joins TRBV2 to TRBJ1-2; the D gene is possibly TRBD1 (6 bases). This CDR3 comprises 14 residues. V was cut by 6 bases and J by 5 bases, with 16 bases left in between. Germline V lookup: CDR1 SNHLY, CDR2 FYNNEI. CDR3 DNA sequence: TGTGCCAGCAGCCAATGGGGGCAGGGGTATGGCTACACCTTC. This gives the protein CASSQWGQGYGYTF.

This chain uses TRBV21-1 with TRBJ2-1; no DNA check was done on the table's D call, TRBD2. TRBV21-1 is marked as a pseudogene. The CDR3 is 15 amino acids. The CDR3 spells CASSKGSSGGYEQFF. The CDR3 DNA follows: TGTGCCAGCAGCAAGGGGTCTAGCGGGGGGTATGAGCAGTTCTTC.

This clone was seen more than once but under ten times. V gene TRBV7-8 combines with J gene TRBJ1-1; no firm D call. V was cut by 5 bases and J by 5 bases, with 9 bases left in between. CDR1 and CDR2 from the germline V gene are SGHVS and FQNEAQ. CDR3 length: 12 residues. The DNA for the CDR3 is TGTGCCAGCAGCCCCAGGCCGACTGAAGCTTTCTTT. Translating gives CASSPRPTEAFF.

This rearrangement joins TRBV11-2 to TRBJ2-5; 13 bases agree with TRBD2. CDR1 and CDR2 (germline): SGHAT, FQNNGV. J gave up 0 bases and V 5 bases, and 3 bases lay outside the gene matches. The CDR3 has 16 residues. The CDR3 protein is CASSRTSGSDQETQYF. The DNA for the CDR3 is TGTGCCAGCAGCCGGACTAGCGGGAGCGACCAAGAGACCCAGTACTTC. Supplemented by reference TRBV11-2 and TRBJ2-5, the full variable domain reads EAGVAQSPRYKIIEKRQSVAFWCNPISGHATLYWYQQILGQGPKLLIQFQNNGVVDDSQLPKDRFSAERLKGVDSTLKIQPAKLEDSAVYLCASSRTSGSDQETQYFGPGTRLLVL.

The rearrangement links TRBV29-1 to TRBJ2-7; 11 nucleotides agree with TRBD2. V lost 4 bases and J lost 2; bases outside the gene matches: 4. Germline values: CDR1 SQVTM, CDR2 ANQGSEA. The CDR3 has 14 amino acids. The CDR3 reads CSVVLLAGAYEQYF. CDR3 nucleotides: TGCAGCGTTGTGCTACTAGCGGGGGCCTACGAGCAGTACTTC.

Remarks on this clone: Relative to the germline gene, one junction end is altered; a read error may explain this. This chain uses TRBV7-8 with TRBJ1-2, with D possibly matching TRBD1 (6 bases). Germline V gene lookup returns CDR1 SGHVS and CDR2 FQNEAQ. This CDR3 spans 17 amino acids. The CDR3 reads CASSLAGGAYSSYGYTF. CDR3 nucleotide sequence: TGTGCCAGCAGCCTAGCGGGGGGGGCATATTCCTCCTATGGCTACACCTTC.

The rearrangement joins TRBV9 to TRBJ2-2; 7 bases fit TRBD2. The CDR3 has 17 amino acids. Germline lookup yields CDR1 SGDLS and CDR2 YYNGEE. Trimming cost V 4 bases and J 3 bases; bases outside gene matches: 12. This CDR3 reads CASSPRAASGYTGELFF. The CDR3 DNA sequence: TGTGCCAGCAGCCCACGCGCGGCTAGCGGATACACCGGGGAGCTGTTTTTT.

The chain joins TRBV25-1 to TRBJ2-7; TRBD2 aligns across 9 bases. Germline assignment: CDR1 MGHDK and CDR2 SYGVNS. CDR3 size: 11 residues. The CDR3 spells CSSGNFYEQYF. CDR3 nucleotide sequence: TGTTCTAGCGGGAATTTCTACGAGCAGTACTTC.

J is TRBJ2-3 and V is TRBV7-2, with 7 bases matching TRBD1. This CDR3 is built from 16 residues. The ends lost 5 bases at V and 0 bases at J; junction bases unmatched: 8. In germline, CDR1 is SGHTA, CDR2 FQGNSA. As DNA, the CDR3 is TGTGCCAGCAGCCCGGAAGTGGGACAGAGCACAGATACGCAGTATTTT. Translating it yields CASSPEVGQSTDTQYF.

The chain combines TRBV14 with TRBJ2-1; 7 bases match TRBD2. Germline V gene sequence: CDR1 SGHDN, CDR2 FVKESK. This CDR3 is 17 amino acids long. The V segment lost 0 bases and the J segment 5 bases; nucleotides outside the gene matches: 10. CDR3 sequence (DNA): TGTGCCAGCAGCCAAGATGCTCCTCCGCGGGGGAACAATGAGCAGTTCTTC. It translates to CASSQDAPPRGNNEQFF.

The chain uses TRBV2 and TRBJ2-3; 10 nucleotides align to TRBD2. The CDR3 contains 14 residues. Germline assignment: CDR1 SNHLY and CDR2 FYNNEI. Trimming cost V 10 bases and J 3 bases; bases outside gene matches: 7. DNA of the CDR3: TGTGCCACCAAGCGGGAGGGAGTAACAGATACGCAGTATTTT. As protein: CATKREGVTDTQYF. Combining the CDR3 with reference TRBV2 and TRBJ2-3 gives the whole variable domain EPEVTQTPSHQVTQMGQEVILRCVPISNHLYFYWYRQILGQKVEFLVSFYNNEISEKSEIFDDQFSVERPDGSNFTLKIRSTKLEDSAMYFCATKREGVTDTQYFGPGTRLTVL.

This chain joins TRBV28 and TRBJ1-2, with D perhaps TRBD1 (5 bases). Deletions cut 6 bases from V and 0 bases from J, with 14 bases between. CDR1 and CDR2 (germline): MDHEN, SYDVKM. The CDR3 has 15 residues. The CDR3 nucleotides read TGTGCCAGCAGCCCCCCCAGGGCCTCTAACTATGGCTACACCTTC. This encodes CASSPPRASNYGYTF.

This chain connects TRBV2 to TRBJ2-7; D possibly corresponds to TRBD1 (6 bases). V gave up 10 bases and J gave up 0 bases, with 19 bases separating them. Germline V gene lookup returns CDR1 SNHLY and CDR2 FYNNEI. The CDR3 is made up of 15 amino acids. The CDR3 nucleotides are TGTGCCACCGCAGTAAGCACAGGGCTCTCCTACGAGCAGTACTTC. This translates into CATAVSTGLSYEQYF.

The chain links TRBV7-8 to TRBJ2-2, with TRBD2 matching over 13 bases. CDR1 is SGHVS, CDR2 FQNEAQ, per germline. Trimming took 5 bases from V and 7 from J; bases not matched to a gene: 13. This CDR3 spans 18 amino acids. The CDR3 nucleotides are TGTGCCAGCAGCACAAACACCGGACTAGCGGGAGAAGGCGGGGAGCTGTTTTTT. The encoded protein is CASSTNTGLAGEGGELFF.

The J gene is TRBJ2-4, the V gene TRBV15; maybe TRBD2 (5 bases). The CDR3 runs 14 residues. Deletions cut 1 base from V and 7 bases from J, with 11 bases between. Germline V gene sequence: CDR1 LNHNV, CDR2 YYDKDF (reference sequence). The CDR3, as DNA: TGTGCCACCAGCAGAGGCCGCGGGCCCAACATTCAGTACTTC. Protein sequence: CATSRGRGPNIQYF.

The chain links TRBV20-1 to TRBJ1-2; 7 nucleotides agree with TRBD1. CDR1 is DFQATT, CDR2 SNEGSKA, per germline (reference sequence). This CDR3 has 11 amino acids. The ends lost 5 bases at V and 4 bases at J; junction bases unmatched: 1. In nucleotides, the CDR3 is TGCAGTGCTCCAGGGGGCTATGGCTACACCTTC. It translates to CSAPGGYGYTF.